These 8 T cell receptor beta chains originate from one sample sequenced in a study of cytomegalovirus exposure and HLA in healthy donors. Primers included in the PCR were 60 Vbeta and 13 Jbeta primers. This table comes from immunoSEQ multiplex PCR, and its TCRdb copy is limited to in-frame clones, with some not included. Of some 140,000 clones in the sample, more than 70% are singletons; the top ten hold 0.94%. The sample was PBMCs. The receptors originated from a woman aged 60-75 years in good health and CMV-seronegative.

This chain connects TRBV6-1 to TRBJ1-1; no clear D gene. CDR1 is MNHNS and CDR2 is SASEGT in the germline V gene. The CDR3 sequence is 12 residues long. Trimming took off 2 bases at V and 5 bases at J, with 6 bases between the two ends. The CDR3 coding sequence is TGTGCCAGCAGTGAATTGAGGACTGAAGCTTTCTTT. Residues: CASSELRTEAFF.

This clone was recorded a few times. The chain uses TRBV7-9 and TRBJ1-2; 8 bases map to TRBD1. The V segment lost 6 bases and the J segment 2 bases; nucleotides outside the gene matches: 5. Germline V gene lookup returns CDR1 SEHNR and CDR2 FQNEAQ (reference sequence). The CDR3 length is 14 residues. The CDR3 nucleotides read TGTGCCAGCAGTTACGGACAGGGAAACTATGGCTACACCTTC. Translated: CASSYGQGNYGYTF.

V is TRBV9 and J is TRBJ2-7; 7 bases align to TRBD2. The CDR3 runs to 14 residues. J lost 2 bases, V lost 2 bases, and 4 bases had no gene match. Per germline, CDR1 SGDLS and CDR2 YYNGEE. The CDR3 is CASSVGGNTYEQYF. CDR3 bases: TGTGCCAGCAGCGTGGGAGGGAATACCTACGAGCAGTACTTC.

This chain uses TRBV30 with TRBJ1-1; no firm D call. The CDR3 has 13 amino acids. Germline lookup yields CDR1 GTSNPN and CDR2 SVGIG (reference sequence). V lost 0 bases and J lost 1, with 6 bases in between. This CDR3 reads CAWSVEWNTEAFF. CDR3 nucleotides: TGTGCCTGGAGTGTAGAGTGGAACACTGAAGCTTTCTTT.

CDR3: CASSEAWGAGGPYEQYF. The DNA of the CDR3 is TGTGCCAGCAGTGAAGCGTGGGGAGCGGGAGGCCCCTACGAGCAGTACTTC. The chain uses TRBV6-1 and TRBJ2-7, with 9 bases aligning to TRBD2. Germline CDR1 reads MNHNS; CDR2 reads SASEGT. This CDR3 region has 17 residues. Unmatched junction bases numbered 8, after V lost 0 bases and J lost 2 bases.

The chain is built from TRBV11-3 and TRBJ1-1, with D tentatively TRBD1 (6 bases). The CDR3 loop spans 14 amino acids. The germline CDR1 and CDR2 sequences are SGHNT and YENEEA. Trimming cost V 6 bases and J 3 bases, with 14 bases left between them. The CDR3 DNA follows: TGTGCCAGCAGACCCGGGGGGGCCGACACTGAAGCTTTCTTT. This translates into CASRPGGADTEAFF.

V is TRBV11-2 and J is TRBJ2-7; 10 nucleotides align to TRBD1. Germline CDR1 reads SGHAT; CDR2 reads FQNNGV. The CDR3 extends over 15 amino acids. J was trimmed by 2 bases and V by 3 bases; bases with no gene match: 4. The DNA of the CDR3 is TGTGCCAGCAGCTTTTTGACAGGGGGCCCCTACGAGCAGTACTTC. Its translation is CASSFLTGGPYEQYF.

V usage is TRBV14 and J usage is TRBJ1-1; D is ambiguous. The V gene lost 0 bases and the J gene lost 6 bases, with 5 bases spanning the gap. Germline values: CDR1 SGHDN, CDR2 FVKESK. This CDR3 comprises 12 residues. CDR3 coding DNA: TGTGCCAGCAGCCAAGAGAGTTCTGAAGCTTTCTTT. Its translation: CASSQESSEAFF.